This paragraph reports one T cell receptor beta chain. Clones were read by immunoSEQ multiplex PCR, and TCRdb kept only the in-frame ones, dropping some. The table lists tens of thousands of clones, 90% of them singletons, with about 1.5% in the top ten. The data stem from a study of T cell changes during pregnancy in multiple sclerosis. V was shortened by 2 bases and J by 5 bases, with 12 bases between the two germline ends. The CDR3 runs 13 residues. Germline lookup yields CDR1 GTSNPN and CDR2 SVGIG (reference sequence). The V call is TRBV30, the J call TRBJ1-1; a possible D gene is TRBD1 (5 bases). The sequences come from peripheral blood, collected in the third trimester of pregnancy. This clonotype was sampled from a female donor with multiple sclerosis, enrolled in a pregnancy study. The CDR3 sequence: CAWSWQGGTEAFF. CDR3 DNA: TGTGCCTGGAGTTGGCAGGGTGGAACTGAAGCTTTCTTT.